This T cell receptor (beta chain) was recovered during a study of cytomegalovirus exposure and HLA in healthy donors. Study-level findings and limits: Per a later analysis, 15,000 to 20,000 TCR beta sequences showed association with HLA alleles at 0.05 false discovery rate. There were about 160 TCR beta chains listed as cytomegalovirus-associated.

In the case of this clone: The antigen remains undetermined.

The PCR made use of 60 Vbeta and 13 Jbeta primers. Libraries were prepared by immunoSEQ multiplex PCR; TCRdb keeps only in-frame clonotypes and omits some of them. This table has about 120,000 clones, 78% appearing once. What was sequenced was PBMCs. The receptor was derived from a middle-aged woman in good health and CMV-seronegative.

CDR3 sequence reads: CASSTGTGGSTGELFF. CDR3 in DNA: TGTGCCAGCAGCACGGGGACAGGGGGCAGCACCGGGGAGCTGTTTTTT. The chain links TRBV7-2 to TRBJ2-2; 12 nucleotides agree with TRBD1. The V gene end was trimmed by 5 bases and the J gene end by 4 bases; junction bases not matched to a gene: 5. Germline CDR1 and CDR2: SGHTA and FQGNSA. This CDR3 is built from 16 residues.